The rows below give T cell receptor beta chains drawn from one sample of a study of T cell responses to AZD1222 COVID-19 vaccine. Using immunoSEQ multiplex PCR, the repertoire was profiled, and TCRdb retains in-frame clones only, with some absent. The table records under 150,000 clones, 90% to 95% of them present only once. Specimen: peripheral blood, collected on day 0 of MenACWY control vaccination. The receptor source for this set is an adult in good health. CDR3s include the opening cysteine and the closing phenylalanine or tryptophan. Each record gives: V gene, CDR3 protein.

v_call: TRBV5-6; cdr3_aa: CASTEWGQETQYF
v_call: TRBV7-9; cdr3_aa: CASSLNLAGADTQYF
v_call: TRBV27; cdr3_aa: CASSLGQGAHEQFF
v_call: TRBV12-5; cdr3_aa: CASGLVKGELFF
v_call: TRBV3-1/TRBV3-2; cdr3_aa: CASSRDWDRDTGELFF
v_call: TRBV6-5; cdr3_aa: CASTVSGSIYEQFF
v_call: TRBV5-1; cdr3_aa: CASSFRGLTGETQYF
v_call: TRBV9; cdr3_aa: CASSVGLAGVSTDTQYF
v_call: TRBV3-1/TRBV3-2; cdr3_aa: CASRNYNQNIQYF
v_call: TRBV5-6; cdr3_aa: CASSLRFSYEQYF
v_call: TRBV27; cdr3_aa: CASSPTATPYEQYF
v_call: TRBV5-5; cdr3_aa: CATAQDINSPLHF
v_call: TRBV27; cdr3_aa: CASSLKPGGGDTQYF
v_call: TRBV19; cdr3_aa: CASSTKTMLGGYTF
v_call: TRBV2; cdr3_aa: CASSGLAKETQYF
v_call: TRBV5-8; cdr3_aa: CASSPQGGRDTQYF
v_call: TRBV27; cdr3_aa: CASSRGDSYNEQFF
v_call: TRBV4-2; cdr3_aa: CASSQGSGAYEQYF
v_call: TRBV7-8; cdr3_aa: CASSLGRGPSDQPQHF
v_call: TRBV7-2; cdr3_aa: CASSAGQVTSGNTIYF
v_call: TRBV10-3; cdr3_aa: CAISDSGNEQFF
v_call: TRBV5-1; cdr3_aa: CASGDYGEQFF
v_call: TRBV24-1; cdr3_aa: CATSLSTGSGANVLTF
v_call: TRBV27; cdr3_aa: CASRLGANTEAFF
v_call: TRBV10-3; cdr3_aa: CAIARPRETQYF
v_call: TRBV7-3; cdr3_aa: CASRPGTGIGTDTQYF
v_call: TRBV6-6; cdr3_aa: CASSTVQGVTGNTIYF